This record covers a single TCR beta chain. The data stem from a study of blood T cell repertoires in COVID-19. For the study at large: Sources were T cells, B-cell-depleted T cells, or PBMCs; the material itself was cDNA or gDNA.

Using immunoSEQ multiplex PCR, the repertoire was profiled, and TCRdb retains in-frame clones only, with some absent. The profile shows 300,000 to 350,000 clones, over 75% of them singletons. V lost 4 bases to trimming and J lost 5 bases, with 15 bases between them. The CDR3 has 15 amino acids. Germline V lookup: CDR1 LGHDT, CDR2 YNNKEL (reference sequence). The V and J genes are TRBV3-1 (or the pseudogene TRBV3-2) and TRBJ2-1, with D unresolved. This sequence originates from a man younger than 45 who had recovered from COVID-19. Sequencing was done on a sample of PBMCs or T cells enriched from blood (not recorded which). CDR3 sequence reads: CASSRPLSRHNEQFF. For the CDR3, the DNA is TGTGCCAGCAGCCGCCCCCTGAGCAGGCACAATGAGCAGTTCTTC.